This T cell receptor (beta chain) was identified during a study of T cell clones after liver transplantation. Background on the study: Apart from a few HCV-positive recipients, transplants were for non-autoimmune, non-viral reasons.

Germline trimming cut 6 bases from V and 4 bases from J; bases unmatched to any gene: 8. This CDR3 has 15 amino acids. Germline values: CDR1 SQVTM, CDR2 ANQGSEA. Profiling relied on immunoSEQ multiplex PCR, and the TCRdb table lists in-frame clones only, not all of them. The sample carries 85,000 to 110,000 clones, under 90% recorded once. This chain connects TRBV29-1 to TRBJ2-3; TRBD1 matches 12 bases. The sequence derives from a human patient who received a liver transplant. Some T cells may have come from the graft donor. The specimen comprised CD4+ T cells from blood, sampled approximately 50 months after liver transplant. The CDR3 DNA reads TGCAGCGTGGACCGGGACAGGGGGCTGTCAGATACGCAGTATTTT. Its protein is CSVDRDRGLSDTQYF.